This T cell receptor beta chain was sequenced during a study of blood T cell repertoires in COVID-19. At the level of the study: There were acute and convalescent COVID-19 samples, and they came from the United States, Italy and Spain. In each case, the material was cDNA or gDNA derived from T cells, B-cell-depleted T cells, or PBMCs.

Per the study methods: Reference gene primer amplification yielded estimated nucleated cell counts. TCRdb's table, derived via immunoSEQ multiplex PCR, lists solely in-frame clones and lacks some. That table furnishes V, J and clone size, whereas the DNA furnished D and trimming. The sample contains roughly 86,000 clones, around nine tenths of which appear only once. In germline, CDR1 is KGHSH, CDR2 LQKENI. This CDR3 is built from 15 residues. With 5 bases clipped from V and 3 bases from J, the junction kept 9 bases outside the gene matches. The chain couples TRBV18 to TRBJ1-2; 7 bases map to TRBD1. This TCR derives from a man over 45 with active or convalescent COVID-19. Sequencing input: peripheral blood. The CDR3 spells CASSAQTGTDYGYTF. CDR3 coding DNA: TGTGCCAGCTCAGCGCAGACAGGGACAGACTATGGCTACACCTTC.